The text below deals with one T cell receptor beta chain. The target antigen is unknown. The sample comes from a study of response to subunit inactivated influenza vaccine. Broader study findings: After each seasonal influenza vaccination, few new T cells are recruited, the authors suggested.

The length of the CDR3 is 14 residues. Germline V gene lookup returns CDR1 SQVTM and CDR2 ANQGSEA. V was pared by 5 bases and J by 2 bases, with 5 bases of the junction left unmatched. TCRdb reprocessed the RT-PCR reads via MiXCR and lists one record per CDR3 protein. The sample includes 500,000 or so distinct CDR3 sequences, 16% of them seen just once. The chain combines TRBV29-1 with TRBJ2-7; 11 nucleotides match TRBD1. This TCR was recovered from a man between 50 and 75 years old who received an inactivated influenza vaccine. The input for sequencing was CD4+ T cells sorted from PBMCs, taken less than 25 months after vaccination. CDR3 sequence reads: CSVRTGGKTYEQYF. The CDR3 nucleotides are TGCAGCGTTCGGACAGGGGGCAAAACCTACGAGCAGTACTTC.